The rows below give T cell receptor beta chains drawn from one sample of a study of cytomegalovirus exposure and HLA in healthy donors. The data were produced by immunoSEQ multiplex PCR, yet TCRdb's version contains in-frame clones alone and is incomplete. The data contain approximately 100,000 clones, around three quarters of them singletons. Sample: PBMCs. The receptors originated from a human donor in good health. Both conserved end residues are part of each CDR3. Each record gives: CDR3 protein, CDR3 DNA, D gene, clone size, J gene, V gene. D genes are given only for firm matches. Some rows mark clone size as missing; the rest say once, few, many or name a class of expanded clone.

CASSYSGGQEQFF	TGTGCCAGCAGTTACTCGGGGGGGCAAGAGCAGTTCTTC	-	few	TRBJ2-1	TRBV6-5
CASSVSTGTMEKLFF	TGCGCCAGCAGCGTCTCAACAGGGACTATGGAAAAACTGTTTTTT	-	-	TRBJ1-4	TRBV5-1
CASSLIGTDTQYF	TGTGCCAGCAGCCTCATAGGCACAGATACGCAGTATTTT	-	-	TRBJ2-3	TRBV27
CASSWRPLGGGPIDTQYF	TGTGCCAGCAGCTGGAGGCCTTTGGGGGGAGGGCCGATAGATACGCAGTATTTT	TRBD2	few	TRBJ2-3	TRBV5-6
CASSFPRRSEAFF	TGTGCCAGCAGTTTCCCCAGACGGAGTGAAGCTTTCTTT	-	-	TRBJ1-1	TRBV28
CASSGAHAGLGGELFF	TGTGCCAGCAGTGGGGCCCACGCCGGTTTGGGCGGGGAGCTGTTTTTT	-	few	TRBJ2-2	TRBV28
CASSLGSVTQETQYF	TGTGCCAGCAGCTTAGGCTCGGTTACCCAAGAGACCCAGTACTTC	-	once	TRBJ2-5	TRBV7-9
CASSLLRQGNEQYF	TGTGCCAGCAGTTTATTAAGACAGGGTAACGAGCAGTACTTC	TRBD1	-	TRBJ2-7	TRBV28
CATRDIPNQPQHF	TGTGCCACCCGGGACATTCCCAATCAGCCCCAGCATTTT	-	few	TRBJ1-5	TRBV6-1
CASSFTYSVDQPQHF	TGTGCCAGCAGTTTCACCTATAGCGTAGATCAGCCCCAGCATTTT	-	-	TRBJ1-5	TRBV27
CASSEVTYGHRMSSDGYTF	TGTGCCAGCAGTGAAGTGACGTACGGACACAGGATGAGTTCGGATGGCTACACCTTC	-	-	TRBJ1-2	TRBV6-1
CASRPTGGIFYEQYF	TGTGCCAGCAGACCAACAGGGGGCATTTTCTACGAGCAGTACTTC	TRBD1	-	TRBJ2-7	TRBV28
CASSLDRGKGGLFF	TGTGCCAGCAGCCTTGACAGGGGGAAGGGAGGTCTGTTTTTT	TRBD1	few	TRBJ1-4	TRBV7-6
CASSPREDWQPQHF	TGTGCCAGCAGCCCTAGAGAGGATTGGCAGCCCCAGCATTTT	-	-	TRBJ1-5	TRBV9
CASTRGQPATNEKLFF	TGTGCCAGCACCCGAGGACAGCCCGCAACTAATGAAAAACTGTTTTTT	-	-	TRBJ1-4	TRBV9
CAITRTGGADTQYF	TGTGCCATTACTAGGACAGGGGGGGCAGATACGCAGTATTTT	TRBD1	-	TRBJ2-3	TRBV28
CASSAPSGHHNSPLHF	TGTGCCAGCAGCGCGCCATCGGGACACCATAATTCACCCCTCCACTTT	-	-	TRBJ1-6	TRBV7-9
CASSPKEGPQTGLFF	TGTGCCAGCTCACCGAAAGAGGGGCCTCAGACAGGACTGTTTTTT	-	-	TRBJ1-4	TRBV18
CASSPRQGTNNEQFF	TGTGCCAGCAGCCCGCGACAGGGGACAAACAATGAGCAGTTCTTC	TRBD1	-	TRBJ2-1	TRBV9
CASSRLFSGANVLTF	TGCGCCAGCAGCAGACTGTTCTCTGGGGCCAACGTCCTGACTTTC	-	few	TRBJ2-6	TRBV4-1
CASSLIGQTDTQYF	TGTGCCAGCAGCTTGATCGGACAAACAGATACGCAGTATTTT	-	-	TRBJ2-3	TRBV5-8
CAWRTEGSSNNEQFF	TGTGCCTGGAGAACGGAGGGGTCTTCTAACAATGAGCAGTTCTTC	-	-	TRBJ2-1	TRBV30
CASSTQSTGALYGYTF	TGTGCCAGTAGTACCCAATCGACAGGGGCGCTCTATGGCTACACCTTC	TRBD1	-	TRBJ1-2	TRBV19
CASKRRTGTDQPQHF	TGTGCCAGCAAGCGACGGACAGGGACCGATCAGCCCCAGCATTTT	TRBD1	-	TRBJ1-5	TRBV27
CASKSGGLHTSPLHF	TGTGCCAGTAAAAGCGGGGGTCTCCACACGTCACCCCTCCACTTT	-	-	TRBJ1-6	TRBV19
CASSLLPGQGPTGELFF	TGTGCCAGCAGTTTGCTGCCGGGACAGGGTCCCACCGGGGAGCTGTTTTTT	TRBD1	few	TRBJ2-2	TRBV28
CASSSRDRGPNSPLHF	TGTGCCAGCAGTTCCCGGGACAGGGGGCCTAATTCACCCCTCCACTTT	TRBD1	-	TRBJ1-6	TRBV6-6
CASSVSAQMNTEAFF	TGCGCCAGCAGCGTTTCAGCACAGATGAACACTGAAGCTTTCTTT	-	-	TRBJ1-1	TRBV5-1
CASSLSGTDTQYF	TGTGCCAGCAGCTTGTCTGGCACAGATACGCAGTATTTT	-	-	TRBJ2-3	TRBV5-4
CASSLPGFGQPQHF	TGTGCCAGCAGCTTACCGGGGTTTGGTCAGCCCCAGCATTTT	-	-	TRBJ1-5	TRBV7-2
CSSSLSTAYNEQFF	TGTTCCAGCAGCTTATCAACAGCCTACAATGAGCAGTTCTTC	-	-	TRBJ2-1	TRBV7-9
CASSPGGGNQPQHF	TGTGCCAGCAGCCCAGGTGGTGGGAATCAGCCCCAGCATTTT	-	-	TRBJ1-5	TRBV11-2
CASSPLDRNTEAFF	TGTGCCAGCAGCCCCCTGGACAGGAACACTGAAGCTTTCTTT	-	once	TRBJ1-1	TRBV4-2
CASGDSRYEQYF	TGTGCCAGCGGGGACAGTCGCTACGAGCAGTACTTC	TRBD1	-	TRBJ2-7	TRBV6-6
CASSLGAVPWIKATQYF	TGCGCCAGCAGCTTGGGGGCAGTCCCCTGGATCAAGGCTACGCAGTATTTT	-	-	TRBJ2-3	TRBV5-1
CASSQPTGLDSPLHF	TGCGCCAGCAGCCAGCCGACAGGGTTGGATTCACCCCTCCACTTT	TRBD1	-	TRBJ1-6	TRBV4-1
CASSLEGTGRGEKLFF	TGTGCCAGCAGCTTAGAGGGGACAGGGAGGGGAGAAAAACTGTTTTTT	TRBD1	-	TRBJ1-4	TRBV7-9
CASSPRDRGNSPLHF	TGTGCCAGCAGCCCTAGGGACAGGGGAAATTCACCCCTCCACTTT	TRBD1	-	TRBJ1-6	TRBV5-6
CASSLDRANEQFF	TGTGCCAGCAGCTTGGACAGGGCCAATGAGCAGTTCTTC	TRBD1	few	TRBJ2-1	TRBV7-7
CATSRDMFGAGNTIYF	TGTGCCACCAGCAGAGATATGTTCGGGGCTGGAAACACCATATATTTT	-	few	TRBJ1-3	TRBV15
CASSLLQLQETQYF	TGCGCCAGCAGCTTGCTACAGCTACAAGAGACCCAGTACTTC	-	few	TRBJ2-5	TRBV5-1
CASRLVATNEKLFF	TGTGCCAGCAGGCTAGTTGCAACTAATGAAAAACTGTTTTTT	-	-	TRBJ1-4	TRBV27
CAWSGLASSSYNEQFF	TGTGCCTGGAGTGGACTAGCCTCCAGCTCCTACAATGAGCAGTTCTTC	TRBD2	-	TRBJ2-1	TRBV30
CASSWDSLNEKLFF	TGTGCCAGCAGCTGGGACAGCCTTAATGAAAAACTGTTTTTT	TRBD1	-	TRBJ1-4	TRBV28
CAIEGQESYEQYF	TGTGCCATCGAGGGTCAGGAATCCTACGAGCAGTACTTC	-	-	TRBJ2-7	TRBV10-3
CASSPLDTNQPQHF	TGTGCCAGCTCACCACTCGACACCAATCAGCCCCAGCATTTT	-	-	TRBJ1-5	TRBV18
CSVSQATSGNTIYF	TGCAGCGTGTCACAGGCCACCTCTGGAAACACCATATATTTT	-	once	TRBJ1-3	TRBV29-1
CASSLVQTVSGNTIYF	TGTGCCAGCAGCTTAGTACAGACAGTCTCTGGAAACACCATATATTTT	-	-	TRBJ1-3	TRBV7-2
CASSLQGWAGGESSGNTIYF	TGCGCCAGCAGCTTGCAGGGGTGGGCAGGGGGCGAGAGCTCTGGAAACACCATATATTTT	TRBD1	-	TRBJ1-3	TRBV5-1
CASSTTGTGVATQYF	TGTGCCAGCAGCACTACCGGTACAGGGGTGGCGACCCAGTACTTC	TRBD1	-	TRBJ2-5	TRBV2
CAWSVGSSDTDTQYF	TGTGCCTGGAGTGTGGGTAGCAGCGACACAGATACGCAGTATTTT	-	-	TRBJ2-3	TRBV30